The 27 T cell receptor beta chains below all came from one sample that was sequenced in a study of blood T cell repertoires in COVID-19. This table comes from immunoSEQ multiplex PCR, and its TCRdb copy is limited to in-frame clones, with some not included. Of about 210,000 clones in the sample, 80% to 90% were seen once. Material: peripheral blood. Every receptor here comes from a middle-aged woman with active or convalescent COVID-19.

With regard to this clone: Other DNA variants within this sample encode the same CDR3. The genes are TRBV14 and TRBJ2-7; 10 nucleotides match TRBD1. Germline V lookup: CDR1 SGHDN, CDR2 FVKESK. Unmatched junction bases numbered 10, after V lost 4 bases and J lost 13 bases. The CDR3 length is 13 residues. CDR3 loop: CASSPQRGQGVYF. CDR3 nucleotides: TGTGCCAGCAGCCCCCAAAGAGGACAGGGGGTTTACTTC.

The chain links TRBV15 to TRBJ1-6; D is undetermined. Per the germline V gene, CDR1 is LNHNV and CDR2 is YYDKDF (reference sequence). Trimming shortened V by 0 bases and J by 6 bases, and 9 bases separated the two germline ends. The CDR3 has 15 amino acids. CDR3 residues: CATSREGASNSPLHF. DNA of the CDR3: TGTGCCACCAGCAGAGAGGGAGCCTCTAATTCACCCCTCCACTTT.

This clone was seen only once. The CDR3 DNA sequence: TGTGCCAGCAGCTTGGAGGCGGCGAGCTCCTATAATTCACCCCTCCACTTT. As protein: CASSLEAASSYNSPLHF. The gene calls are TRBV11-3 and TRBJ1-6; no definite D call. CDR1 and CDR2 from the germline V gene are SGHNT and YENEEA. This CDR3 spans 17 amino acids. Between the trimmed V and J ends, which lost 3 bases and 0 bases, there was a span of 12 bases.

The gene calls are TRBV6-2 or TRBV6-3 and TRBJ2-2, with D maybe TRBD2 (5 bases). V shed 0 bases and J shed 5 bases, with 7 bases lying between them. CDR1 is MNHEY and CDR2 is SVGEGT in the germline V gene. CDR3 length: 14 residues. Here the CDR3 DNA reads TGTGCCAGCAGTTACTCGAGGGATACCGGGGAGCTGTTTTTT. Protein: CASSYSRDTGELFF.

The chain has TRBV7-2 and TRBJ2-3; the D gene is possibly TRBD2 (6 bases). V was trimmed by 1 base and J by 2 bases, leaving 13 bases between them. CDR1 and CDR2 from the germline V gene are SGHTA and FQGNSA. This CDR3 has 16 residues. The CDR3 loop is CASSLEVGGHTDTQYF. The CDR3 region has the DNA TGTGCCAGCAGCTTAGAAGTGGGAGGACACACAGATACGCAGTATTTT.

Of note for this clone: One end of the junction fails to match germline, which may point to a read error. The chain links TRBV5-8 to TRBJ2-7; 8 bases align to TRBD1. This CDR3 has 14 residues. The germline CDR1 and CDR2 sequences are SGHTS and YDEGEE. The CDR3 loop is CASSTWTGSSEQYF. The CDR3 bases are TGTGCCAGCAGCACCTGGACAGGGTCCTCCGAGCAGTACTTC.

J is TRBJ2-7 and V is TRBV7-9, with 11 nucleotides matching TRBD1. This CDR3 spans 16 amino acids. The V gene end was trimmed by 5 bases and the J gene end by 8 bases; junction bases not matched to a gene: 14. Germline-derived CDR1 and CDR2 are SEHNR and FQNEAQ (reference sequence). CDR3 in amino acids: CASSVELRTGGGQQYF. The CDR3 DNA follows: TGTGCCAGCAGCGTCGAACTCCGGACAGGGGGCGGCCAGCAGTACTTC. The complete variable domain, with remaining parts taken from reference TRBV7-9 and TRBJ2-7, reads DTGVSQNPRHKITKRGQNVTFRCDPISEHNRLYWYRQTLGQGPEFLTYFQNEAQLEKSRLLSDRFSAERPKGSFSTLEIQRTEQGDSAMYLCASSVELRTGGGQQYFGPGTRLTVT.

The gene calls are TRBV3-1 (or the pseudogene TRBV3-2) and TRBJ1-2; unclear D gene. The CDR3 covers 15 residues. The germline V gene encodes CDR1 LGHDT and CDR2 YNNKEL (reference sequence). V dropped 4 bases and J dropped 2 bases, with 14 bases sitting between them. The CDR3 sequence is CASSRVDTPNYGYTF. The CDR3 DNA follows: TGTGCCAGCAGCCGAGTAGACACACCCAACTATGGCTACACCTTC.

This rearrangement joins TRBV6-5 to TRBJ1-1, with 9 bases lining up with TRBD1. The CDR3 spans 14 residues. Losses at the gene ends were 6 bases for V and 6 bases for J; bases not matched to a gene: 8. The germline gives CDR1 MNHEY, CDR2 SVGAGI. The CDR3 reads CASSAETGGSEAFF. The CDR3 DNA sequence: TGTGCCAGCAGCGCTGAGACAGGGGGGTCTGAAGCTTTCTTT.

The rearrangement uses TRBV9 and TRBJ2-5; D call uncertain. The CDR3 spans 16 residues. CDR1 is SGDLS and CDR2 is YYNGEE in the germline V gene. Deletions cut 0 bases from V and 2 bases from J, with 14 bases between. The CDR3 region has the DNA TGTGCCAGCAGCGTAGGCTCTTTGCGGCCACAAGAGACCCAGTACTTC. Its protein product is CASSVGSLRPQETQYF.

This clone occurred a few times. The chain is built from TRBV11-2 and TRBJ2-1; TRBD2 agrees at 8 bases. Germline V gives CDR1 SGHAT, CDR2 FQNNGV. The CDR3 totals 15 residues. Trimming took 0 bases from V and 2 from J; bases not matched to a gene: 0. The chain's CDR3 is CASSLELAAYNEQFF. In nucleotides, the CDR3 is TGTGCCAGCAGCTTAGAACTAGCGGCCTACAATGAGCAGTTCTTC.

About this clone: At one end, the junction sequence differs from germline, possibly due to a read error. J is TRBJ2-4 and V is TRBV7-2; 10 bases align to TRBD2. CDR1 is SGHTA, CDR2 FQGNSA, per germline. The CDR3 extends over 17 amino acids. CDR3 sequence: CASSLDASGGARNIQYF. The CDR3 nucleotides are TGTGCCAGCAGCTTAGATGCCAGCGGGGGGGCCAGAAACATTCAGTACTTC.

This sequence joins TRBV5-6 and TRBJ1-3; 7 bases map to TRBD1. This CDR3 is built from 19 residues. The V gene's germline CDR1 is SGHDT and CDR2 YYEEEE. V shed 4 bases and J 4 bases; nucleotides not matched to a gene: 20. The CDR3 DNA sequence: TGTGCCAGCAGCCTTAGGGTCCTCTACAGGGACAGTTTAGGAAACACCATATATTTT. It encodes CASSLRVLYRDSLGNTIYF.

The chain's CDR3 is CASSVQGFTAGYEQYF. CDR3 nucleotides: TGTGCCAGCAGTGTTCAGGGTTTTACGGCGGGGTACGAGCAGTACTTC. The chain has TRBV6-1 and TRBJ2-7, with D possibly being TRBD2 (6 bases). Germline CDR1 reads MNHNS; CDR2 reads SASEGT. Trimming pared 4 bases from V and 4 bases from J, leaving 20 bases between. CDR3 length equals 16 residues.

This clone has only one observation. The V and J genes are TRBV27 and TRBJ1-5, with a weak D call TRBD1 (5 bases). Germline V gene data show CDR1 as MNHEY and CDR2 as SMNVEV (reference sequence). Trimming cost V 6 bases and J 7 bases, with 19 bases left between them. This CDR3 is built from 15 residues. The CDR3 reads CASRPITDIKQPQHF. The CDR3 DNA reads TGTGCCAGCAGACCCATTACGGACATCAAACAGCCCCAGCATTTT.

V and J are TRBV7-3 and TRBJ2-2; TRBD1 agrees at 8 bases. This CDR3 comprises 15 residues. Germline V gives CDR1 SGHTA, CDR2 FQGTGA. V trimming: 0 bases; J trimming: 4 bases; junction bases outside the gene matches: 1. CDR3 loop: CASSLTTGGTGELFF. The CDR3 DNA follows: TGTGCCAGCAGCTTAACCACAGGGGGCACCGGGGAGCTGTTTTTT.

J is TRBJ1-6 and V is TRBV7-9, with D tentatively TRBD1 (5 bases). The CDR3 covers 14 residues. CDR1 SEHNR and CDR2 FQNEAQ come from the germline V gene (reference sequence). Trimming pared 0 bases from V and 10 bases from J, leaving 10 bases between. The CDR3 DNA reads TGTGCCAGCAGCTTAGCGCGGGACGCCTCACCCCTCCACTTT. Protein sequence: CASSLARDASPLHF.

This chain connects TRBV2 to TRBJ1-1; perhaps TRBD1 as D (5 bases). V gave up 0 bases and J gave up 5 bases, with 16 bases separating them. Per germline, CDR1 SNHLY and CDR2 FYNNEI. The CDR3 runs 16 residues. The CDR3 region has the DNA TGTGCCAGCAGTGAAGCGCTTGGGCAGGGTATTACTGAAGCTTTCTTT. It specifies CASSEALGQGITEAFF.

The table lists this clone with a count of one. V gene TRBV15 combines with J gene TRBJ2-7; 7 positions agree with TRBD1. Germline V gives CDR1 LNHNV, CDR2 YYDKDF (reference sequence). The CDR3 length is 15 residues. V shed 0 bases, J shed 1 base, and the junction held 3 bases outside the gene matches. CDR3 loop: CATSREQGSSYEQYF. Written as DNA, the CDR3 is TGTGCCACCAGCAGAGAACAGGGGTCGTCCTACGAGCAGTACTTC. The complete variable domain, with remaining parts taken from reference TRBV15 and TRBJ2-7, reads DAMVIQNPRYQVTQFGKPVTLSCSQTLNHNVMYWYQQKSSQAPKLLFHYYDKDFNNEADTPDNFQSRRPNTSFCFLDIRSPGLGDTAMYLCATSREQGSSYEQYFGPGTRLTVT.

This clone was recorded only once. The chain joins TRBV27 to TRBJ2-2; TRBD1 aligns across 8 bases. Trimming at V came to 4 bases and at J to 4 bases, leaving 11 bases not matched to a gene. CDR3 length equals 17 residues. Germline assignment: CDR1 MNHEY and CDR2 SMNVEV (reference sequence). CDR3 in DNA: TGTGCCAGCAGTTCACCGGGACAGGCAAGGAGCACCGGGGAGCTGTTTTTT. Protein product: CASSSPGQARSTGELFF.

V usage is TRBV6-1 and J usage is TRBJ2-5; 8 bases map to TRBD1. The germline gives CDR1 MNHNS, CDR2 SASEGT. V was pared by 3 bases and J by 3 bases, with 3 bases of the junction left unmatched. The CDR3 spans 14 residues. The CDR3 spells CASSEGGQEETQYF. CDR3 DNA sequence: TGTGCCAGCAGTGAGGGGGGACAGGAAGAGACCCAGTACTTC.

The rearrangement uses TRBV19 and TRBJ2-1; D gene unclear. Trimming took 1 base from V and 6 from J, leaving 19 bases between them. The germline V gene has CDR1 LNHDA and CDR2 SQIVND (reference sequence). This CDR3 has 17 residues. The CDR3 sequence: CASSIATAGAGPNEQFF. Here the CDR3 DNA reads TGTGCCAGTAGTATAGCGACGGCAGGCGCTGGCCCCAATGAGCAGTTCTTC.

The chain is built from TRBV6-5 and TRBJ2-7, with 9 bases aligning to TRBD1. The CDR3 is 14 amino acids. J was trimmed by 4 bases and V by 5 bases; bases with no gene match: 6. Germline CDR1 MNHEY, CDR2 SVGAGI. DNA of the CDR3: TGTGCCAGCAGTAACCGGGACAGGGAGTACGAGCAGTACTTC. Translating it yields CASSNRDREYEQYF.

J is TRBJ2-7 and V is TRBV7-8, with a tentative D call TRBD2 (6 bases). This CDR3 has 16 residues. In germline, CDR1 is SGHVS, CDR2 FQNEAQ. The V end was cut by 2 bases, the J end by 3 bases, with 17 bases between. The CDR3 reads CASSLRGISGYYEQYF. The CDR3 region has the DNA TGTGCCAGCAGCTTAAGAGGTATTAGCGGCTACTACGAGCAGTACTTC.

The chain is built from TRBV5-1 and TRBJ2-5; TRBD1 aligns across 7 bases. The ends lost 1 base at V and 2 bases at J; junction bases unmatched: 8. This CDR3 has 16 residues. Per the germline V gene, CDR1 is SGHRS and CDR2 is YFSETQ. The CDR3 here is CASSLSPGQPQETQYF. CDR3 DNA sequence: TGCGCCAGCAGCTTGTCGCCGGGACAGCCACAAGAGACCCAGTACTTC.

This clone was seen only once. This chain connects TRBV21-1 to TRBJ1-3; the table calls TRBD1, which could not be checked here. TRBV21-1 is a pseudogene. This CDR3 is 16 amino acids long. The CDR3 spells CASSTGTAISGNTIYF. CDR3 nucleotides: TGTGCCAGCAGCACCGGGACAGCCATCTCTGGAAACACCATATATTTT.

The chain uses TRBV19 and TRBJ1-2, with D perhaps matching TRBD1 (5 bases). V lost 5 bases and J lost 4, with 11 bases in between. The CDR3 covers 13 residues. Germline CDR1 and CDR2: LNHDA and SQIVND (reference sequence). The CDR3 protein is CASSSGRGYGYTF. The CDR3 DNA follows: TGTGCCAGTAGTTCGGGGAGGGGCTATGGCTACACCTTC.